The TCR beta chain under discussion was sequenced for a study of cytomegalovirus exposure and HLA in healthy donors. General study points: It was reported that TCR beta sequences correctly inferred the HLA-A and HLA-B alleles for most subjects. TRBV6-2, TRBV6-3 and some other V segments were excluded as indistinguishable. In a later analysis, HLA-C alleles had the fewest associated TCRs, DRB1 alleles the most.

Only one count was recorded for this clone. Its antigen is unidentified. V shed 4 bases, J shed 1 base, and the junction held 9 bases outside the gene matches. Germline CDR1 is SGHRS and CDR2 is YFSETQ. The length of the CDR3 is 17 residues. The PCR employed 60 Vbeta primers together with 13 Jbeta primers. This table comes from immunoSEQ multiplex PCR, and its TCRdb copy is limited to in-frame clones, with some not included. The repertoire holds about 83,000 clones, with roughly 81% as singletons. Sequencing was done on a sample of PBMCs. The TCR sequence derives from a woman in her twenties or thirties in good health and CMV-seronegative. The chain combines TRBV5-1 with TRBJ2-3; 10 nucleotides agree with TRBD2. This chain's CDR3 is CASSRITGTSGTDTQYF. The CDR3 DNA follows: TGCGCCAGCAGCCGAATAACCGGGACTAGCGGCACAGATACGCAGTATTTT.